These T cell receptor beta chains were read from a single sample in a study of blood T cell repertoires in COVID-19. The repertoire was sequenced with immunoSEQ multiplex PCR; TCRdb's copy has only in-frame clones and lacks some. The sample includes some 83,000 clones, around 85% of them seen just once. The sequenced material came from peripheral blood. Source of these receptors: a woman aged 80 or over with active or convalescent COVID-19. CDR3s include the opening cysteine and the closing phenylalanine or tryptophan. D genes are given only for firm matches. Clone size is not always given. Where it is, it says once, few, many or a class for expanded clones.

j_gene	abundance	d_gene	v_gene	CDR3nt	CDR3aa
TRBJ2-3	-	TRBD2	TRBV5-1	TGCGCCAGCAGCTTGGGCGGGGGGCGGTCGGATACGCAGTATTTT	CASSLGGGRSDTQYF
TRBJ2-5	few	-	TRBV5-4	TGTGCCAGCAGCTCCGGGGGCGGGGGAGAGACCCAGTACTTC	CASSSGGGGETQYF
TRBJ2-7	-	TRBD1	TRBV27	TGTGCCAGCAGTCCGGGCCCGGGACAGGGGTCATACGAGCAGTACTTC	CASSPGPGQGSYEQYF
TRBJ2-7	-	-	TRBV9	TGTGCCAGCAGCGTAGGAGACAGGCAAGGCTACGAGCAGTACTTC	CASSVGDRQGYEQYF
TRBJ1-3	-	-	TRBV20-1	TGCAGTGCTAGTGACAGTTGGTCTGGAAACACCATATATTTT	CSASDSWSGNTIYF
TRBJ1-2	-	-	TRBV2	TGTGCCAGCAGTGATGACCGCGACAGGCCACTTCGATGGTATGGCTACACCTTC	CASSDDRDRPLRWYGYTF
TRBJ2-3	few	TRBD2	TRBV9	TGTGCCAGCAGCGACTCCTCCGGGACTAGCTGGGGAGATACGCAGTATTTT	CASSDSSGTSWGDTQYF
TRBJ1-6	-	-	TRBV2	TGTGCCAGCATCCAACAGAGCTCCTATAATTCACCCCTCCACTTT	CASIQQSSYNSPLHF
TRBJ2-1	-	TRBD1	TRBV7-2	TGTGCCAGCAGCCCAGGGGGAAATAGAGGGGAGCAGTTCTTC	CASSPGGNRGEQFF
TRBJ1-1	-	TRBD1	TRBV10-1	TGCGCCAGCAGTCCTGGACAGGGAGCTATTGCTTTCTTT	CASSPGQGAIAFF
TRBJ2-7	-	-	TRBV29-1	TGCAGCGTTGGCTCTAGAAACGAGCAGTACTTC	CSVGSRNEQYF
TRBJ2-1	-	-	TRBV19	TGTGCCAGTAGTACCCGTACAGGTCAGCAGTTCTTC	CASSTRTGQQFF
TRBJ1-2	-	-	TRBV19	TGTGCCACACGATCCCCAGGGTTGACCTATGGCTACACCTTC	CATRSPGLTYGYTF
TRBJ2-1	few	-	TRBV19	TGTGCCTGTTGTACGGGGGCGGGGAGGACAGGGAGGGGTGAGCAGTTCTTC	CACCTGAGRTGRGEQFF
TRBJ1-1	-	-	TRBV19	TGTGCCAGTCGATCGGGGGGGGTCACTGAAGCTTTCTTT	CASRSGGVTEAFF
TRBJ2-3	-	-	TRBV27	TGTGCCAGCAGACCCTGGATTGGGGGGAGCACAGATACGCAGTATTTT	CASRPWIGGSTDTQYF
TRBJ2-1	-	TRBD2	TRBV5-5	TGTGCCAGCAGCCCACGGTCTAGCGGGTTCTACAATGAGCAGTTCTTC	CASSPRSSGFYNEQFF
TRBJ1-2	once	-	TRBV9	TGTGCCAGCAGCCACAGTACTGGCTACACCTTC	CASSHSTGYTF
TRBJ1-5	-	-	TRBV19	TGTGCCAGTAGCCTTGGGGAGCTTTATCAGCCCCAGCATTTT	CASSLGELYQPQHF
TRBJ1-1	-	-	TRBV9	TGTGCCAGCAGCGCTGGTGGGGGCCTGAACACTGAAGCTTTCTTT	CASSAGGGLNTEAFF
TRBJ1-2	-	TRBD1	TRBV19	TGTGCCGCCCATCCGACAGGGATCTATGGCTACACCTTC	CAAHPTGIYGYTF
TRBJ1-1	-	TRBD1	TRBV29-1	TGCAGCGCCCGGACAGGGGGCGCGAATGAAGCTTTCTTT	CSARTGGANEAFF
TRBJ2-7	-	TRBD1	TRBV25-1	TGTGCCAGCAGTGACTCGGGACAGGGGGCTTACGAGCAGTACTTC	CASSDSGQGAYEQYF
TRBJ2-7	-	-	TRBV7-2	TGTGCCAGCAGCGTCGACTTAAGAGGGGAGCAGTACTTC	CASSVDLRGEQYF
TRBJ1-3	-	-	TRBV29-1	TGCAGCGTTGGTAACAGCTCTAGAAACACCATATATTTT	CSVGNSSRNTIYF
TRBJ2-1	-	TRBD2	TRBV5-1	TGCGCCAGCAGCCCCGGGGGGGGAGGCTCCTACAATGAGCAGTTCTTC	CASSPGGGGSYNEQFF